The 9 T cell receptor beta chains presented below share a single source sample, sequenced in a study of blood T cell repertoires in COVID-19. TCRdb keeps only in-frame clones here, not all; method: immunoSEQ multiplex PCR. The data show 200,000 to 250,000 clones, with approximately 80% seen just once and under 2% held by the top ten. Sequencing was performed on PBMCs or T cells enriched from blood (not recorded which). The receptors were sampled from a man in his fifties or sixties who had recovered from COVID-19.

The chain uses TRBV11-2 and TRBJ2-2; a weak D match, TRBD1 (5 bases). The V end was cut by 4 bases, the J end by 1 base, with 13 bases between. CDR1 and CDR2 (germline): SGHAT, FQNNGV. This CDR3 region has 16 residues. The CDR3 sequence: CASSYLAGLNTGELFF. CDR3 DNA sequence: TGTGCCAGCAGCTATTTGGCAGGGCTGAACACCGGGGAGCTGTTTTTT.

This clone was seen a handful of times. This sequence joins TRBV25-1 and TRBJ2-7; 8 positions match TRBD1. V lost 6 bases, J lost 4 bases, and 5 bases stayed unmatched. CDR3 length: 13 residues. Germline-derived CDR1 and CDR2 are MGHDK and SYGVNS. The CDR3 sequence is CASRDDRGYEQYF. The CDR3 DNA reads as TGTGCCAGCAGAGATGACAGGGGTTACGAGCAGTACTTC.

This chain joins TRBV19 and TRBJ1-2; D not certain. The CDR3 totals 14 residues. CDR1 is LNHDA and CDR2 is SQIVND in the germline V gene (reference sequence). Trimming took 3 bases from V and 8 from J, leaving 16 bases between them. CDR3 in amino acids: CASSINGVPSGYTF. The CDR3 DNA reads as TGTGCCAGTAGTATCAACGGTGTCCCTTCCGGCTACACCTTC.

The sample holds a few counts of this clone. V usage is TRBV7-9 and J usage is TRBJ1-2; unclear D gene. Germline CDR1 SEHNR, CDR2 FQNEAQ (reference sequence). The V end was cut by 3 bases, the J end by 2 bases, with 16 bases between. This CDR3 has 16 amino acids. This chain's CDR3 is CASSFKSGRGNYGYTF. The DNA of the CDR3 is TGTGCCAGCAGCTTTAAGTCCGGCCGGGGAAACTATGGCTACACCTTC.

V is TRBV23-1 and J is TRBJ1-2; TRBD1 matches at 12 bases. TRBV23-1 is flagged as an ORF with uncertain function. This CDR3 is 16 amino acids long. V lost 1 base and J lost 7; bases outside the gene matches: 7. CDR3 in DNA: TGCGCCAGCAGTCAATGCCCGGGACAGGGGGCGTTTGGCTACACCTTC. Amino acids: CASSQCPGQGAFGYTF.

The chain joins TRBV2 to TRBJ1-4; the match to TRBD1 covers 9 bases. The CDR3 is 12 residues long. CDR1 and CDR2 (germline): SNHLY, FYNNEI. V gave up 8 bases and J gave up 8 bases; unmatched junction bases: 3. The CDR3 DNA sequence: TGTGCCAGCGGGACAGGGCCGGAAAAACTGTTTTTT. Translated: CASGTGPEKLFF.

The chain recombines TRBV3-1 (or the pseudogene TRBV3-2) with TRBJ2-3; the D is unclear. Germline assignment: CDR1 LGHDT and CDR2 YNNKEL (reference sequence). CDR3 size: 15 residues. V was cut by 4 bases and J by 0 bases, with 11 bases left in between. The CDR3 loop reads CASSPRSPSTDTQYF. The CDR3 coding sequence is TGTGCCAGCAGCCCGCGGTCCCCCAGCACAGATACGCAGTATTTT.

The chain couples TRBV5-1 to TRBJ2-5; possibly TRBD2 for D (6 bases). The ends were cut back, 4 bases at V and 3 bases at J, with 13 bases in the middle. CDR1 is SGHRS, CDR2 YFSETQ, per germline. The CDR3 contains 14 residues. The CDR3 DNA is TGCGCCAGCAGCCACAATAGCGGCAAAGAGACCCAGTACTTC. This codes for CASSHNSGKETQYF.

The rearrangement joins TRBV6-5 to TRBJ2-1; D is perhaps TRBD1 (7 bases). Germline lookup yields CDR1 MNHEY and CDR2 SVGAGI. CDR3 length equals 15 residues. V gave up 8 bases and J gave up 0 bases, with 14 bases separating them. CDR3 sequence: CASGRGQSSYNEQFF. In nucleotides, the CDR3 is TGTGCCAGCGGGCGGGGACAGAGCTCCTACAATGAGCAGTTCTTC.